Listed below are T cell receptor beta chains from one sample, sequenced in a study of molecular identifiers for immune sequencing clone quantification. TCRdb independently ran MiXCR on the PCR reads; one entry per CDR3 protein. The sample lists some 680,000 distinct CDR3 sequences, 25% seen once, with roughly 0.83% in the top ten. Sequenced sample: naive CD8+ T cells from blood, with Jurkat cell RNA spiked in. These receptors came from a human donor in good health. Some libraries in this study had Jurkat cell RNA spiked in. Each CDR3 is given with its conserved first and last residue. A D gene is named only where the DNA matches it firmly. Clone size, where shown, is once, few, many, or a class for clones that have expanded.

TRBV6-5	TRBJ2-6	TRBD2	many	TGTGCCAGCACTATAGCGGGGCCCTTCTCTGGGGCCAACGTCCTGACTTTC	CASTIAGPFSGANVLTF
TRBV5-3	TRBJ2-2	.	few	TGTGCCAGCAGCTTGTATGTCGGGGAGCTGTTTTTT	CASSLYVGELFF
TRBV7-9	TRBJ1-1	TRBD1	many	TGTGCCAGCAGCTCAGACAGGGACACTGAAGCTTTCTTT	CASSSDRDTEAFF
TRBV19	TRBJ2-5	TRBD1	few	TGTGCCAGTAGATCATTAACTGGGGACAGGGGGCAAGAGACCCAGTACTTC	CASRSLTGDRGQETQYF
TRBV7-9	TRBJ2-2	.	many	TGTGCCAGCAGCTTCAACTCCGGGGAGCTGTTTTTT	CASSFNSGELFF
TRBV11-2	TRBJ1-3	TRBD1	few	TGTGCCAGCAGTAGTCCCGGGACAGGGTTAATTGGAAACACCATATATTTT	CASSSPGTGLIGNTIYF
TRBV6-5	TRBJ2-2	TRBD2	.	TGTGCCAGCAGCCCCCATCTCGGACTAGAGTCCCAGAACACCGGGGAGCTGTTTTTT	CASSPHLGLESQNTGELFF
TRBV6-5	TRBJ2-6	.	many	TGTGCCAGCAGTTACGGTTTGGGTGGGGCCAACGTCCTGACTTTC	CASSYGLGGANVLTF
TRBV28	TRBJ1-5	.	many	TGTGCCAGCAGTTTTGTTTATAGCAATCAGCCCCAGCATTTT	CASSFVYSNQPQHF
TRBV19	TRBJ2-3	.	.	TGTGCCAGTAGTTGGAACAGTCCCACAGATACGCAGTATTTT	CASSWNSPTDTQYF
TRBV2	TRBJ1-1	.	.	TGTGCCAGCAGTGAAGCTGTAGACAGCCTGAACACTGAAGCTTTCTTT	CASSEAVDSLNTEAFF
TRBV20-1	TRBJ2-7	.	.	TGCAGTGCTAGAGATTTGCGGACACACTCCCACGAGCAGTACTTC	CSARDLRTHSHEQYF
TRBV10-3	TRBJ2-2	TRBD2	many	TGTGCCATCCCCGGGACTAGCGGAAACACCGGGGAGCTGTTTTTT	CAIPGTSGNTGELFF
TRBV28	TRBJ2-7	.	.	TGTGCCAGCAGTTCGGACAGCGCCTCTTCCTACGAGCAGTACTTC	CASSSDSASSYEQYF
TRBV4-1	TRBJ1-1	TRBD1	.	TGCGTCAGCAGCCAAGCCCGACAGGGGGCCAATTCGGACACTGAAGCTTTCTTT	CVSSQARQGANSDTEAFF
TRBV7-9	TRBJ2-7	.	few	TGTGCCAGCAGCTCGGAAGACGGGAGCTCCTACGAGCAGTACTTC	CASSSEDGSSYEQYF
TRBV28	TRBJ2-7	.	.	TGTGCCAGCCAGACCGGGGCAGCCTACGAGCAGTACTTC	CASQTGAAYEQYF
TRBV4-1	TRBJ1-5	TRBD1	many	TGCGCCAGCAGCCCGGAGGACAGGGGCATGAATCAGCCCCAGCATTTT	CASSPEDRGMNQPQHF
TRBV4-1	TRBJ1-1	.	few	TGCGCCAGCAGCCAAGGTTTGGCTTTGAACACTGAAGCTTTCTTT	CASSQGLALNTEAFF
TRBV4-3	TRBJ2-3	.	few	TGCGCCAGCAGCCAAGACTACGGGATGACTAGCACAGATACGCAGTATTTT	CASSQDYGMTSTDTQYF
TRBV29-1	TRBJ2-5	TRBD1	many	TGCAGCGTTTTCCCCCAAACAGGGGTTCACGAGACCCAGTACTTC	CSVFPQTGVHETQYF
TRBV5-4	TRBJ2-7	.	many	TGTGCCAGCAGCTTGTACAACGAATACGAGCAGTACTTC	CASSLYNEYEQYF
TRBV12-3/TRBV12-4	TRBJ1-2	.	few	TGTGCCAGCAGTGACGGACCCACCTATGGCTACACCTTC	CASSDGPTYGYTF
TRBV7-2	TRBJ2-3	TRBD2	many	TGTGCCAGCAGCTTAGTAGCGGGGGGGCCGGATACGCAGTATTTT	CASSLVAGGPDTQYF
TRBV12-3/TRBV12-4	TRBJ2-7	.	.	TGTGCCAGCAGTAGGTGGGAGTGGGGGGGCACCTACGAGCAGTACTTC	CASSRWEWGGTYEQYF
TRBV28	TRBJ2-5	.	many	TGTGCCAGCAGCCTAACACGACTCAACCAAGAGACCCAGTACTTC	CASSLTRLNQETQYF
TRBV29-1	TRBJ2-3	TRBD1	many	TGCAGCGTTGAGGGACAGGGTTCAGATACGCAGTATTTT	CSVEGQGSDTQYF
TRBV6-2/TRBV6-3	TRBJ1-1	.	many	TGTGCCAGCAGTTCAGTCCCGGCGTTCCCCCCAGAAGCTTTCTTT	CASSSVPAFPPEAFF
TRBV2	TRBJ1-1	.	many	TGTGCCAGCAGTGGTAACACGGTGGGAGTCCCTGAAGCTTTCTTT	CASSGNTVGVPEAFF
TRBV21-1	TRBJ1-5	.	few	TGTGCCGGGCAGGGGAAAGGCAATCAGCCCCAGCATTTT	CAGQGKGNQPQHF
TRBV2	TRBJ2-3	TRBD1	many	TGTGCCAGCAGTGGAAGGGGGGACAGGGTCACAGATACGCAGTATTTT	CASSGRGDRVTDTQYF
TRBV6-2/TRBV6-3	TRBJ2-2	.	few	TGTGCCAGCAGTTCCCTGCAGGAGGGGTCGACCGGGGAGCTGTTTTTT	CASSSLQEGSTGELFF
TRBV9	TRBJ1-1	TRBD1	few	TGTGCCAGCAGCGCTAATCCTGACAGGGGTAACACTGAAGCTTTCTTT	CASSANPDRGNTEAFF
TRBV6-2/TRBV6-3	TRBJ1-5	.	many	TGTGCCAGCAGTTACGGCACCCCGACACCCCAGCATTTT	CASSYGTPTPQHF
TRBV2	TRBJ2-3	.	many	TGTGCCAGCAGTGGTGGTTTAGAGGGGCCCGACACAGATACGCAGTATTTT	CASSGGLEGPDTDTQYF
TRBV7-8	TRBJ1-3	.	.	TGTGCCAGCAGCTTAGAAGTAGTCAGCTCTGGAAACACCATATATTTT	CASSLEVVSSGNTIYF
TRBV2	TRBJ1-4	TRBD1	.	TGTGCCAACAGTGAGACCTGGACAGGGGGAACTAATGAAAAACTGTTTTTT	CANSETWTGGTNEKLFF
TRBV7-6	TRBJ1-1	.	.	TGTGCCAGCAGCTTAGGACAAATGGACACTGAAGCTCTCTTT	CASSLGQMDTEALF
TRBV20-1	TRBJ2-3	TRBD2	few	TGCAGTGCTAGAGACAGTCCCGGGACTAGTTCGGACGCAGATACGCAGTATTTT	CSARDSPGTSSDADTQYF
TRBV7-6	TRBJ2-5	TRBD2	.	TGTGCCAGCAGCTTAGATCGCGGGGGGGGCCTCCAAGAGACCCGGTACTTC	CASSLDRGGGLQETRYF
TRBV24-1	TRBJ2-7	TRBD1	many	TGTGCCACCAGTGACCGGGACAGGCCCTACGAGCAGTACTTC	CATSDRDRPYEQYF
TRBV5-1	TRBJ2-3	.	many	TGCGCCAGCAGCCCGGACTTGGGGCTGCAAGATACGCAGTATTTT	CASSPDLGLQDTQYF
TRBV6-5	TRBJ2-1	TRBD2	.	TGTGCCAGCAGACCCGCCGGGACTAGCGGTTACAATGAGCAGTTCTTC	CASRPAGTSGYNEQFF
TRBV7-9	TRBJ2-7	TRBD1	few	TGTGCTACGGGCCGGACAGGAACCTACGAGCAGTACTTC	CATGRTGTYEQYF
TRBV19	TRBJ2-7	.	.	TGTGCCAGTAACCCCGGGACGGAAACCTACGAGCAGTACTTC	CASNPGTETYEQYF
TRBV4-1	TRBJ2-2	.	many	TGCGCCAGCAGCCAAGGAACCCTCGGGGAGCTGTTTTTT	CASSQGTLGELFF
TRBV9	TRBJ1-2	.	.	TGTGCCAGCGGCGTAGACCCCTCTACTAACTATGGCTACACCTTC	CASGVDPSTNYGYTF
TRBV27	TRBJ2-1	TRBD1	few	TGTGCCAGCAGGCCGGGGACAGGGGTATATAATGAGCAGTTCTTC	CASRPGTGVYNEQFF
TRBV11-3	TRBJ1-1	.	few	TGTGCCAGCAGCTCTGAGGAGAACACTGAAGCTTTCTTT	CASSSEENTEAFF
TRBV7-9	TRBJ1-1	.	.	TGTGCCAGCAGCTCAACTGGGCAGATGAACACTGAAGCTTTCTTT	CASSSTGQMNTEAFF